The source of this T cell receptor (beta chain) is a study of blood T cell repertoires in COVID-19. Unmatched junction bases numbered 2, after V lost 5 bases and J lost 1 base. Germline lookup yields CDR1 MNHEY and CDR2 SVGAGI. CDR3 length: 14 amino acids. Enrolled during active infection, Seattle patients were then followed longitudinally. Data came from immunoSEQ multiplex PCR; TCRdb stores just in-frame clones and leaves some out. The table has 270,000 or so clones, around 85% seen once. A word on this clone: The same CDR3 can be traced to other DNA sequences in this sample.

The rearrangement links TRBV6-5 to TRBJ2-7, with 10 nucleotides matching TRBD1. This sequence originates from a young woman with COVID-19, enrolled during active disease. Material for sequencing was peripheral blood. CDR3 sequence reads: CASSRDRGSYEQYF. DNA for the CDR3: TGTGCCAGCAGTAGGGACAGGGGTTCCTACGAGCAGTACTTC.